The source of this T cell receptor (beta chain) is a study of cytotoxic CD8 clonotypes in ibrutinib-treated CLL. Overall study: Enrolment comprised some twelve relapsed/refractory and more than 14 treatment-naive patients; under 18 were IGHV unmutated. Whole-study results and caveats: The study found public clonotypes uncommon, contracting or stable on treatment. Clonality climbed at ibrutinib response, then dropped toward baseline at progression.

The CDR3 extends over 13 amino acids. With 1 base removed from V and 8 bases from J, the gap between germline ends came to 8 bases. Germline V gene lookup returns CDR1 LNHNV and CDR2 YYDKDF (reference sequence). Comments on this clone: As yet, its antigen is unknown.

Using immunoSEQ multiplex PCR, the repertoire was profiled, and TCRdb retains in-frame clones only, with some absent. The sample lists roughly 160,000 clones, about four fifths occurring once. The source was PBMCs, collected after 12 months of ibrutinib treatment. The chain carries TRBV15 and TRBJ1-4; D is unresolved. The sequence derives from a human donor with chronic lymphocytic leukemia. The CDR3 sequence is CATSRGAREKLFF. CDR3 nucleotides: TGTGCCACCAGCAGAGGTGCCCGAGAAAAACTGTTTTTT.